The clone carrying this T cell receptor (beta chain) was recorded at least ten times. Its antigen is unknown. There are 15 residues in the CDR3. V lost 6 bases and J lost 0, with 12 bases in between. Germline CDR1 reads LNHDA; CDR2 reads SQIVND (reference sequence). These data come from a study of human T cells and chemical hapten exposure. Study-wide background: Small pooled library volume differences mainly caused per-sample TCR yield variation. Study outcomes and limitations: While controls formed fewer of them, expanded TCRs formed significantly more large CDR3 similarity clusters. Counts of expanded TCRs at PT1 were positively correlated with patch test score.

TCRdb called the RACE reads again in MiXCR, with one record for every CDR3 protein. The sample contains around 50,000 distinct CDR3 sequences, around 9.5% of which appear only once. Time point of the sample: patch test 2, 6 weeks after DPC sensitization. Indicated treatment: therapeutic diphenylcyclopropenone sensitization with weekly scalp DPC. The clonotype comes from a woman aged 50 to 60 with alopecia areata. Some clones in this sample may be carry-over from other donors' samples. The input for sequencing was whole blood, taken in connection with sensitization to the hapten diphenylcyclopropenone (DPC). The gene calls are TRBV19 and TRBJ1-5; a weak D match, TRBD1 (6 bases). The CDR3 DNA sequence: TGTGCCAGTAGCTACAGGGACTATAGCAATCAGCCCCAGCATTTT. It translates to CASSYRDYSNQPQHF.